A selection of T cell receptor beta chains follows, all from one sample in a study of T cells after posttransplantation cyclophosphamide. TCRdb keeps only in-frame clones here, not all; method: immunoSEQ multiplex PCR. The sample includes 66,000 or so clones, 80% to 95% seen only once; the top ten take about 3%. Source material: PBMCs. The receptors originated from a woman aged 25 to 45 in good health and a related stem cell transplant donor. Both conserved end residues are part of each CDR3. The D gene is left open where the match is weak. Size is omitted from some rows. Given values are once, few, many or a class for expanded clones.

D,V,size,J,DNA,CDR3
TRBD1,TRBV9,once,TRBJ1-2,TGTGCCAGCAGCGTCCTAGGACAGGGAGTCTCGGATGGCTACACCTTC,CASSVLGQGVSDGYTF
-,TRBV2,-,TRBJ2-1,TGTGCCAGCTTACTTAGCTCCTACAATGAGCAGTTCTTC,CASLLSSYNEQFF
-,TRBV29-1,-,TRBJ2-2,TGCAGCGGACAATGGACAGCCACCGGGGAGCTGTTTTTT,CSGQWTATGELFF
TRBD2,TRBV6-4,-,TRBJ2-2,TGTGCCCCCATGCCTTGGCTAGCGGGGAGGACCGGGGAGCTGTTTTTT,CAPMPWLAGRTGELFF
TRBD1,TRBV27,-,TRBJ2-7,TGTGCCAGCAGTATACAGGGGGCCCACGAGCAGTACTTC,CASSIQGAHEQYF
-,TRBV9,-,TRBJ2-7,TGTGCCAGCAGCGCCCGGGGTAGCGGACCCTCCTACGAGCAGTACTTC,CASSARGSGPSYEQYF
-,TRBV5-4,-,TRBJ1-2,TGTGCCAGCAGCTTGGATCGAGAGGATTCGGCGGATGGCTACACCTTC,CASSLDREDSADGYTF
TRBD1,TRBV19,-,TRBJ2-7,TGTGCCAGTAGCCCGACAGGGGACATCTACGAGCAGTACTTC,CASSPTGDIYEQYF
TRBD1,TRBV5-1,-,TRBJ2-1,TGCGCCAGCAGCTTCGCGGGACAGGGGGGTGTCGATGAGCAGTTCTTC,CASSFAGQGGVDEQFF
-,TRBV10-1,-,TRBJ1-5,TGCGCCAGCAACCCAAATAGCAATCAGCCCCAGCATTTT,CASNPNSNQPQHF
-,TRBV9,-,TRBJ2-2,TGTGCCAGCAGCGTCCGGGAGAACACCGGGGAGCTGTTTTTT,CASSVRENTGELFF
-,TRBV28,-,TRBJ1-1,TGTGCCAGCAGTGAAAGGGAGTTTGAAGCTTTCTTT,CASSEREFEAFF
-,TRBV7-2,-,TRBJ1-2,TGTGCCAGCTCCGCCTCCATAAACTATGGCTACACCTTC,CASSASINYGYTF
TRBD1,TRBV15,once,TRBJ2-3,TGTGCCACCAGCAGAGCAAGGCAGGGGGCTATCGCAGATACGCAGTATTTT,CATSRARQGAIADTQYF
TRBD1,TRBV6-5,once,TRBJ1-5,TGTGCCAGCAGCCGAAGACAGGGGAATCAGCCCCAGCATTTT,CASSRRQGNQPQHF
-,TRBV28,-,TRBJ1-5,TGTGCCAGCAGTTTATCGTCCTCCAATCAGCCCCAGCATTTT,CASSLSSSNQPQHF
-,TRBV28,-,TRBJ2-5,TGTGCCAGCAGTCTGCCACAAGAGACCCAGTACTTC,CASSLPQETQYF
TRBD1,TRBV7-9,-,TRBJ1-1,TGTGCCAGCAGCTTAACCCCGCCCGGACAGGGCTCCCGAGCTTTCTTT,CASSLTPPGQGSRAFF
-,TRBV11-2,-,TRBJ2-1,TGTGCCAGCAGCTTAGGGACTCCCGACAATGAGCAGTTCTTC,CASSLGTPDNEQFF
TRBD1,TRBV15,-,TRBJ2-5,TGTGCCACCAGCAGAGGGTTGGGACAGGGCCAAGGGACCCAGTACTTC,CATSRGLGQGQGTQYF
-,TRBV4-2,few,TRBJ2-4,TGTGCCAGCAGCCTCCCGGATCTGAGGGGGGACATTCAGTACTTC,CASSLPDLRGDIQYF
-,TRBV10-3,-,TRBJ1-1,TGTGCCATCACTCATACTCAGGGGTATGAAGCTTTCTTT,CAITHTQGYEAFF
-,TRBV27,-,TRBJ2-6,TGTGCCAGCAGTTTAAAAGGGTACCCCAGGAGCTCTGGGGCCAACGTCCTGACTTTC,CASSLKGYPRSSGANVLTF
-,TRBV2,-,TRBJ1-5,TGTGCCAGCACTACAGGCTGGGGTGGCAATCAGCCCCAGCATTTT,CASTTGWGGNQPQHF
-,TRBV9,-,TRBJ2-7,TGTGCCAGCAGCCCGCACCAGGGCTGGCTTCGATCCGCAAACTACGAGCAGTACTTC,CASSPHQGWLRSANYEQYF
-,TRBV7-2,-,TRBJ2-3,TGTGCCAGCAGCTTAGGGACGCCGGCCGATACGCAGTATTTT,CASSLGTPADTQYF
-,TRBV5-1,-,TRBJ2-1,TGCGCCAGCAGCTTGGGAGACAGATACAATGAGCAGTTCTTC,CASSLGDRYNEQFF
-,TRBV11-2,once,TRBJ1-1,TGTGCCAGCAGCCTGTCCCTACAGGGGAACACTGAAGCTTTCTTT,CASSLSLQGNTEAFF
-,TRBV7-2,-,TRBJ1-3,TGTGCCAGCAGCTCTAGCGCGGGGACTGGAAACACCATATATTTT,CASSSSAGTGNTIYF
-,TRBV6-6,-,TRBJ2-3,TGTGCCAGCAGTTACTCAGGTGATACGCAGTATTTT,CASSYSGDTQYF
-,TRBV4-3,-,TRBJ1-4,TGCGCCAGCAGCCAAGATCGGCAGGGACCTGAAAAACTGTTTTTT,CASSQDRQGPEKLFF
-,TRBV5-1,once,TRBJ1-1,TGCGCCAGCAGCCTGACAGAAAACACTGAAGCTTTCTTT,CASSLTENTEAFF
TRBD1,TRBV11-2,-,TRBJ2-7,TGTGCCAGCAGCACCGGACAGGGTCTCTTCTACGAGCAGTACTTC,CASSTGQGLFYEQYF
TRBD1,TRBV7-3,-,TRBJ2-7,TGTGCCAGCAGCTCAACAGGGGGCAACGAGCAGTACTTC,CASSSTGGNEQYF
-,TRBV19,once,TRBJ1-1,TGTGCCAGTAGTCGGGGGGCAGGGGATTATAACACTGAAGCTTTCTTT,CASSRGAGDYNTEAFF
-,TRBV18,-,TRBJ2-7,TGTGCCAGCTCAGCCTCGATGGACGAGCAGTACTTC,CASSASMDEQYF
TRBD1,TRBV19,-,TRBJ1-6,TGTGCCAGTCTCCAGGGGGCTTATAATTCACCCCTCCACTTT,CASLQGAYNSPLHF
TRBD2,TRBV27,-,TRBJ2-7,TGTGCCAGCAGTTTAATCCGAGCGGGGGGGCTCAAAGAGCAGTACTTC,CASSLIRAGGLKEQYF
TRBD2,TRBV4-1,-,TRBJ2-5,TGCGCCAGCAGCCAAGATGCGCAGCGGGGGGGGAGGGAGACCCAGTACTTC,CASSQDAQRGGRETQYF
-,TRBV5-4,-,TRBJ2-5,TGTGCCAGCAGCTTGGACCTAGCAATACAAGAGACCCAGTACTTC,CASSLDLAIQETQYF
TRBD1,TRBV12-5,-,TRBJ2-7,TGTGCTAGTGGTTTAGACACCCCCAGACAGGGGCCCTACGAGCAGTACTTC,CASGLDTPRQGPYEQYF
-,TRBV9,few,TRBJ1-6,TGTGCCAGCAGCGTACACGGGAGTTCACCCCTCCACTTT,CASSVHGSSPLHF
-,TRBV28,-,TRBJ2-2,TGTGCCAGCATGAGCTACTACACCGGGGAGCTGTTTTTT,CASMSYYTGELFF
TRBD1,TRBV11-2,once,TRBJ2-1,TGTGCCAGCAGCTTTGCTGGACAGGGGTCCAATGAGCAGTTCTTC,CASSFAGQGSNEQFF
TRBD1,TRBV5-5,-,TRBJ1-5,TGTGCCAGCAGCTTGGGCAGGGGGCAGCGGCATAGCAATCAGCCCCAGCATTTT,CASSLGRGQRHSNQPQHF
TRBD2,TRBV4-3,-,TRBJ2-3,TGCGCCAGCAGCACTAGCGGGGGGGCAAGGGACACAGATACGCAGTATTTT,CASSTSGGARDTDTQYF